This entry features one T cell receptor (beta chain) sequence. The record originates from a study of OX40 agonist ivuxolimab in advanced cancers. Study overall: Administration of intravenous ivuxolimab to patients occurred every 2 weeks at 0.01 to 10 mg/kg.

V dropped 5 bases and J dropped 3; count of bases not matched to a gene: 10. The CDR3 has 16 residues. Per germline, CDR1 MDHEN and CDR2 SYDVKM. Repertoires were generated with immunoSEQ multiplex PCR, while TCRdb's copy carries only in-frame clones and drops some. The sample has roughly 100,000 clones, roughly 91% seen once; the top ten hold about 1.6%. V and J are TRBV28 and TRBJ2-3; the match to TRBD1 covers 8 bases. The source was CD4+ or CD8+ T cells sorted from blood, collected in a trial of the OX40 agonist ivuxolimab. The sequence came from an adult with an advanced solid tumor such as melanoma, head and neck, liver or kidney cancer. CDR3 nucleotide sequence: TGTGCCAGCAGTAAACTAACAGGGGGTCGAACAGATACGCAGTATTTT. This sequence encodes CASSKLTGGRTDTQYF. The entire variable domain, with the rest obtained from reference TRBV28 and TRBJ2-3, is as follows: DVKVTQSSRYLVKRTGEKVFLECVQDMDHENMFWYRQDPGLGLRLIYFSYDVKMKEKGDIPEGYSVSREKKERFSLILESASTNQTSMYLCASSKLTGGRTDTQYFGPGTRLTVL.